The rows below give T cell receptor beta chains drawn from one sample of a study of cytomegalovirus exposure and HLA in healthy donors. Measured with immunoSEQ multiplex PCR; TCRdb has only the in-frame clones, and not every one. The table has 130,000 or so clones, around nine tenths seen once. The sequenced sample was PBMCs. The receptors derive from a woman in her 30s in good health and CMV-seronegative. CDR3s include the opening cysteine and the closing phenylalanine or tryptophan. A D gene is named only where the DNA matches it firmly. The size of a clone is reported for some rows only, either as once, few or many, or as a class for expanded clones.

cdr3_nt | cdr3_aa | v_call | d_call | clone_size | j_call
TGTGCCAGCAGCGCCTCGACAGGGGGCTTCAACGAGCAGTACTTC | CASSASTGGFNEQYF | TRBV2 | TRBD1 | - | TRBJ2-7
TGTGCCAGCAGGCCTGGGCGTGACGAGCAGTACTTC | CASRPGRDEQYF | TRBV2 | - | - | TRBJ2-7
TGTGCCAGCAGCCGGACAGGGGAACAGCCCCAGCATTTT | CASSRTGEQPQHF | TRBV7-2 | TRBD1 | - | TRBJ1-5
TGTGCCAGCAGGGGCCGGACAGGGACCGGGGAGCTGTTTTTT | CASRGRTGTGELFF | TRBV28 | TRBD1 | - | TRBJ2-2
TGTGCCAGCAGCTTCGGGGGGGTTTTGCCTGAAGCTTTCTTT | CASSFGGVLPEAFF | TRBV7-3 | - | - | TRBJ1-1
TGTGCCAGCAGCTTAGCAGGACAGGGTAACTATGGCTACACCTTC | CASSLAGQGNYGYTF | TRBV7-8 | TRBD1 | - | TRBJ1-2
TGTGCCAGCAGGGCATCGGGATCCTCCTACGAGCAGTACTTC | CASRASGSSYEQYF | TRBV6-5 | - | - | TRBJ2-7
TGTGCCAGCAGGGCCCGGGGGGGGAGCACAGATACGCAGTATTTT | CASRARGGSTDTQYF | TRBV2 | TRBD2 | - | TRBJ2-3
TGTGCCAGCAGCTTAAGGTGGGGGGGTGAGCAGTTCTTC | CASSLRWGGEQFF | TRBV7-8 | TRBD2 | - | TRBJ2-1
TGTGCCTGGAGTGTAACCAGGAACACTGAAGCTTTCTTT | CAWSVTRNTEAFF | TRBV30 | - | - | TRBJ1-1
TGTGCCAGCAGCGCAGCTGGACAGATTTATAATTCACCCCTCCACTTT | CASSAAGQIYNSPLHF | TRBV7-2 | - | - | TRBJ1-6
TGCGCCAGCAGCCAAGGGGTAGCGGGTGTGCACAGATACAATACGCAGTATTTT | CASSQGVAGVHRYNTQYF | TRBV4-1 | TRBD2 | - | TRBJ2-3
TGTGCCAGCAGCCTACGGGGTAAGCGGGTGACCGGGGGGGATGAGCAGTTCTTC | CASSLRGKRVTGGDEQFF | TRBV7-2 | TRBD2 | - | TRBJ2-1
TGTGCCAGCAGCCTAACAGGGACCACTGAAGCTTTCTTT | CASSLTGTTEAFF | TRBV28 | - | - | TRBJ1-1
TGTGCCAGCAGCTGGACTAGCGGGAGTGGCCCCAGCTCCTACGAGCAGTACTTC | CASSWTSGSGPSSYEQYF | TRBV7-2 | TRBD2 | once | TRBJ2-7
TGTGCCAGCAGCCCCATGGGGGGGTATACGCAGTATTTT | CASSPMGGYTQYF | TRBV7-2 | TRBD2 | - | TRBJ2-3
TGTGCCTGGAGTCATACAGGTTCGGTTGGCTACACCTTC | CAWSHTGSVGYTF | TRBV30 | - | - | TRBJ1-2
TGCGCCAGCAGCCAGTTCAGGGGAGCCGAGGACACTGAAGCTTTCTTT | CASSQFRGAEDTEAFF | TRBV4-1 | - | - | TRBJ1-1
TGTGCCAGCAGCTTAGCGGGGACAGGGGGCGGCTACACCTTC | CASSLAGTGGGYTF | TRBV7-9 | TRBD1 | - | TRBJ1-2
TGTGCCAGCAGCCCGAACCTCAGGGGTATAGATACGCAGTATTTT | CASSPNLRGIDTQYF | TRBV7-6 | - | - | TRBJ2-3
TGTGCCAGCAGCGTAGGCCTAGCGGTCCAAGAGACCCAGTACTTC | CASSVGLAVQETQYF | TRBV9 | TRBD2 | - | TRBJ2-5
TGTGCCAGCTCAGGGGACAGGGGTGGCACAGATACGCAGTATTTT | CASSGDRGGTDTQYF | TRBV18 | TRBD1 | - | TRBJ2-3
TGTGCCAGCAGCTTAGCGGGGCTCTCCTACAATGAGCAGTTCTTC | CASSLAGLSYNEQFF | TRBV7-2 | - | - | TRBJ2-1
TGTGCCAGCAGCGGACTAGCGGGAGGGCGAGGTGAGCAGTTCTTC | CASSGLAGGRGEQFF | TRBV11-2 | TRBD2 | - | TRBJ2-1
TGTGCCATCAGTGGGCCCCGGGACAGGGTAGTGGATGAGCAGTTCTTC | CAISGPRDRVVDEQFF | TRBV10-3 | TRBD1 | - | TRBJ2-1
TGTGCCAGCAGCCGGGTCAACACAGATACGCAGTATTTT | CASSRVNTDTQYF | TRBV5-5 | - | once | TRBJ2-3
TGTGCCAGCAGCTCAAACAGGGCCAACACTGAAGCTTTCTTT | CASSSNRANTEAFF | TRBV7-2 | - | - | TRBJ1-1
TGTGCCAGCAGCCCCTTCGGACAGGTTCATCAGCCCCAGCATTTT | CASSPFGQVHQPQHF | TRBV7-2 | TRBD1 | - | TRBJ1-5
TGTGCCAGCAGATCTCAGGGACTCTCTGGAAACACCATATATTTT | CASRSQGLSGNTIYF | TRBV6-5 | - | few | TRBJ1-3
TGTGCCAGCAGCGTAGGGGCCAGGGGGGTAGATACGCAGTATTTT | CASSVGARGVDTQYF | TRBV9 | - | - | TRBJ2-3
TGTGCCAGTAGTATCTCCCCCTCTAGCGGGGGGCCCCGACAAGAGACCCAGTACTTC | CASSISPSSGGPRQETQYF | TRBV19 | TRBD2 | - | TRBJ2-5
TGTGCCAGCACCGAACCGGACAGCCGACTGAACACTGAAGCTTTCTTT | CASTEPDSRLNTEAFF | TRBV7-2 | - | - | TRBJ1-1
TGTGCCAGCAGCTTAGATCGCTGGGGGAGGAATGAGCAGTTCTTC | CASSLDRWGRNEQFF | TRBV11-2 | - | - | TRBJ2-1
TGTGCCAGCAGCTTAGCCTATGGACAGGGGGCGAGAGATGGCTACACCTTC | CASSLAYGQGARDGYTF | TRBV7-2 | TRBD1 | - | TRBJ1-2
TGCGCCAGCAGCCGGAATCGGGGAGACTACAATGAGCAGTTCTTC | CASSRNRGDYNEQFF | TRBV4-3 | - | - | TRBJ2-1
TGTGCCAGCAGCTTACAGACTAGCGGCTCCTACAATGAGCAGTTCTTC | CASSLQTSGSYNEQFF | TRBV7-8 | TRBD2 | - | TRBJ2-1
TGTGCCATCAGTGGGAGGGATCTGGAGACCCAGTACTTC | CAISGRDLETQYF | TRBV10-3 | - | - | TRBJ2-5
TGTGCCAGCAGCTTCGGGACAGGGAACACCGGGGAGCTGTTTTTT | CASSFGTGNTGELFF | TRBV5-4 | TRBD1 | - | TRBJ2-2
TGTGCCAGCAGTTTGGCAGGGGGGTACTATGGCTACACCTTC | CASSLAGGYYGYTF | TRBV27 | TRBD1 | - | TRBJ1-2
TGTGCCAGCAGCTTGTTGCGGTTCTGGGGCAATCAGCCCCAGCATTTT | CASSLLRFWGNQPQHF | TRBV7-3 | - | - | TRBJ1-5
TGTGCCAGCAGCACCCCCTCGGGAGGGGTAATACTCACAGATACGCAGTATTTT | CASSTPSGGVILTDTQYF | TRBV9 | TRBD2 | - | TRBJ2-3
TGTGCCAGCAGCGCCGGGGGTTTCGAGCAGTACTTC | CASSAGGFEQYF | TRBV9 | - | - | TRBJ2-7
TGTGCCAGTAGTATAGATTCAGGCACAGATACGCAGTATTTT | CASSIDSGTDTQYF | TRBV19 | - | - | TRBJ2-3
TGTGCCATCAGTGAGTCGAGGGAGACCCAGTACTTC | CAISESRETQYF | TRBV10-3 | - | - | TRBJ2-5
TGTGCCACTTACCGGGGGGGGCATGGTCAGCCCCAGCATTTT | CATYRGGHGQPQHF | TRBV19 | - | - | TRBJ1-5
TGTGCCAGCAGCCCGACGGGGGTGGATACGCAGTATTTT | CASSPTGVDTQYF | TRBV7-9 | - | - | TRBJ2-3
TGTGCCAGCGGGGAGATGGTTGACAGGGCGACTGAAGCTTTCTTT | CASGEMVDRATEAFF | TRBV28 | TRBD1 | - | TRBJ1-1
TGTGCCAGCAGTGCCACTAGCGGGGGGGCCCCAGATACGCAGTATTTT | CASSATSGGAPDTQYF | TRBV27 | TRBD2 | - | TRBJ2-3
TGTGCCAGCAGTTTAGGGGATCCCGGGGTCTACGAGCAGTACTTC | CASSLGDPGVYEQYF | TRBV27 | - | - | TRBJ2-7
TGCGCCAGCAGCCAAGATGGCGGGACCGGTTTTGAGCAGTATTTT | CASSQDGGTGFEQYF | TRBV4-3 | - | - | TRBJ2-3
TGTGCCAGCAGCCCAGGGACAGTAGTCTACGAGCAGTACTTC | CASSPGTVVYEQYF | TRBV7-9 | TRBD1 | once | TRBJ2-7
TGTGCCAGCAGCGTCGGGACAGGGTTATCCCTCTACGAGCAGTACTTC | CASSVGTGLSLYEQYF | TRBV5-6 | TRBD1 | - | TRBJ2-7
TGCGCCAGCAGCCAAGATCGGGGTCAGGGGGTTTACGAGCAGTACTTC | CASSQDRGQGVYEQYF | TRBV4-3 | TRBD1 | - | TRBJ2-7
TGTGCCAGCAGACGCACAGGGGGCGCGAACGAGCAGTACTTC | CASRRTGGANEQYF | TRBV6-6 | TRBD1 | few | TRBJ2-7
TGTGCCAGCATCTTGTCAGGGTATAGTGAAGCTTTCTTT | CASILSGYSEAFF | TRBV6-1 | - | - | TRBJ1-1
TGCGCCAGCAGCCAAGATAGTAGGAGCGTATACAATGAGCAGTTCTTC | CASSQDSRSVYNEQFF | TRBV4-3 | - | - | TRBJ2-1
TGTGCCAGCAGCCCTTCCTACAATGAGCAGTTCTTC | CASSPSYNEQFF | TRBV5-4 | - | - | TRBJ2-1
TGTGCCAGCAGCTTGATTACTAGTTACACAGATACGCAGTATTTT | CASSLITSYTDTQYF | TRBV7-2 | - | - | TRBJ2-3
TGCGCCACAAAACCTTGGACTAGCGGGAGCCACCCTGGGAGCGGGGAGCTGTTTTTT | CATKPWTSGSHPGSGELFF | TRBV5-1 | TRBD2 | - | TRBJ2-2